These 23 T cell receptor beta chains were sequenced from one sample in a study of control samples from healthy donors and cancer patients (dated by TCRdb to about 2020). The library was prepared using the immunoSEQ multiplex PCR assay. The source is immuneACCESS, and TCRdb retained only in-frame sequences with V and J called. Part of the clones is not carried over; for the studies checked, unresolved V genes explain less than half of this, and the remainder is unexplained. The sample table lists 85,000 to 100,000 clones, over 90% of them with a count of one. The biggest ten clones account for less than 10% of the sample. Input material: blood. The receptors were gathered from a man between 18 and 35 years old in good health.

This chain connects TRBV2 to TRBJ2-7, with 10 bases aligning to TRBD2. V trimming: 4 bases; J trimming: 5 bases; junction bases outside the gene matches: 8. The CDR3 consists of 15 residues. CDR1 and CDR2 from the germline V gene are SNHLY and FYNNEI. The CDR3 bases are TGTGCCAGCAGTGGGTCTAGCGGGAGAGTCGACGAGCAGTACTTC. Translated: CASSGSSGRVDEQYF.

V gene TRBV30 combines with J gene TRBJ2-5, with D maybe TRBD2 (6 bases). Germline-derived CDR1 and CDR2 are GTSNPN and SVGIG (reference sequence). Trimming pared 0 bases from V and 3 bases from J, leaving 20 bases between. The CDR3 contains 17 residues. CDR3 sequence reads: CAWSVPLTTGGEETQYF. CDR3 DNA sequence: TGTGCCTGGAGTGTACCGCTAACGACTGGAGGGGAAGAGACCCAGTACTTC.

The rearrangement uses TRBV6-6 and TRBJ1-2; a possible D gene is TRBD1 (6 bases). The CDR3 loop spans 13 amino acids. Germline assignment: CDR1 MNHNY and CDR2 SVGAGI (reference sequence). With 6 bases removed from V and 6 bases from J, the gap between germline ends came to 14 bases. This CDR3 is CASREPGGNGYTF. Here the CDR3 DNA reads TGTGCCAGCAGGGAACCCGGGGGCAATGGCTACACCTTC.

CDR3 region: CASPDRGQYTEAFF. DNA for the CDR3: TGTGCCAGTCCAGATCGTGGACAATACACTGAAGCTTTCTTT. The V gene is TRBV19, the J gene TRBJ1-1; a possible D gene is TRBD1 (5 bases). The CDR3 sequence is 14 residues long. The V end lost 8 bases, the J end lost 3 bases, and 16 bases lay between the germline ends. Germline V gene sequence: CDR1 LNHDA, CDR2 SQIVND (reference sequence).

This clone was seen once. The chain joins TRBV2 to TRBJ2-7; D might be TRBD1 (6 bases). Germline CDR1 SNHLY, CDR2 FYNNEI. The CDR3 length is 15 residues. Trimming removed 1 base at V and 3 bases at J, with 13 bases between. DNA for the CDR3: TGTGCCAGCAGTGAAGATTGGGGGCGAGACTACGAGCAGTACTTC. As protein: CASSEDWGRDYEQYF.

This chain connects TRBV6-1 to TRBJ1-5, with 8 bases fitting TRBD1. CDR1 is MNHNS, CDR2 SASEGT, per germline. This CDR3 spans 14 amino acids. The junction had 8 bases not matched to a gene; V was cut back by 6 bases and J by 7 bases. As DNA, the CDR3 is TGTGCCAGCAGCGGACAGGGCGAGGGACAGCCCCAGCATTTT. It codes for CASSGQGEGQPQHF.

The genes are TRBV4-1 and TRBJ2-7, with D maybe TRBD2 (6 bases). Germline lookup yields CDR1 MGHRA and CDR2 YSYEKL. The CDR3 has 13 amino acids. With 4 bases removed from V and 1 base from J, the gap between germline ends came to 8 bases. The CDR3: CASSLGGSYEQYF. In DNA form, the CDR3 reads TGCGCCAGCAGCCTCGGGGGTTCCTACGAGCAGTACTTC.

The chain couples TRBV11-2 to TRBJ2-7; tentative D call: TRBD2 (7 bases). There are 14 residues in the CDR3. Trimming cost V 5 bases and J 3 bases, with 14 bases left between them. The germline CDR1 and CDR2 sequences are SGHAT and FQNNGV. This CDR3 is CASSPGGRDYEQYF. The CDR3 DNA is TGTGCCAGCAGCCCGGGGGGCCGGGACTACGAGCAGTACTTC. Looking up the rest from reference TRBV11-2 and TRBJ2-7 gives the full variable domain: EAGVAQSPRYKIIEKRQSVAFWCNPISGHATLYWYQQILGQGPKLLIQFQNNGVVDDSQLPKDRFSAERLKGVDSTLKIQPAKLEDSAVYLCASSPGGRDYEQYFGPGTRLTVT.

This rearrangement joins TRBV7-2 to TRBJ1-1; maybe TRBD1 (5 bases). The length of the CDR3 is 14 residues. Germline V gives CDR1 SGHTA, CDR2 FQGNSA. V was cut by 1 base and J by 2 bases, with 8 bases left in between. The CDR3 DNA sequence: TGTGCCAGCAGCTTAGGTGGGGGAAACACTGAAGCTTTCTTT. This translates into CASSLGGGNTEAFF.

The chain has TRBV4-2 and TRBJ2-1; 14 nucleotides agree with TRBD2. Germline lookup yields CDR1 LGHNA and CDR2 YNFKEQ. The CDR3 is 17 amino acids. J gave up 8 bases and V 1 base, and 7 bases lay outside the gene matches. The CDR3 sequence: CASSQVAGTSGRDEQFF. CDR3 nucleotide sequence: TGTGCCAGCAGCCAAGTAGCCGGGACTAGCGGGAGAGATGAGCAGTTCTTC.

This sequence joins TRBV4-3 and TRBJ2-7; 14 nucleotides line up with TRBD2. The germline CDR1 and CDR2 sequences are LGHNA and YSLEER. With V trimmed by 3 bases and J by 5 bases, 6 bases remained unmatched. The CDR3 contains 16 residues. The CDR3 loop is CASSQAGLAGGHEQYF. The CDR3 DNA is TGCGCCAGCAGCCAGGCCGGACTAGCGGGAGGACACGAGCAGTACTTC.

The genes are TRBV18 and TRBJ1-2; a possible D gene is TRBD1 (6 bases). CDR1 is KGHSH, CDR2 LQKENI, per germline. The CDR3 extends over 12 amino acids. The V gene lost 2 bases and the J gene lost 6 bases, with 7 bases spanning the gap. DNA of the CDR3: TGTGCCAGCTCACCAAGGGGGGATGGCTACACCTTC. It codes for CASSPRGDGYTF.

This clone was counted only a few times. The chain is built from TRBV6-5 and TRBJ1-6; 8 nucleotides line up with TRBD1. CDR3 length: 15 residues. Trimming at V came to 6 bases and at J to 7 bases, leaving 8 bases not matched to a gene. Germline CDR1 is MNHEY and CDR2 is SVGAGI. The CDR3 here is CASRTQGVVNSPLHF. The CDR3 DNA reads TGTGCCAGCAGGACACAGGGGGTAGTAAATTCACCCCTCCACTTT.

This clone has a single count. V gene TRBV10-3 combines with J gene TRBJ2-2; maybe TRBD1 (5 bases). Looked up from germline, CDR1 is ENHRY and CDR2 is SYGVKD. The CDR3 contains 16 residues. The V end was cut by 2 bases, the J end by 3 bases, with 13 bases between. CDR3 sequence: CAISEEQEKYTGELFF. CDR3 DNA: TGTGCCATCAGTGAGGAACAGGAAAAGTACACCGGGGAGCTGTTTTTT.

The rearrangement uses TRBV9 and TRBJ1-4; possible D gene TRBD1, 5 bases. Trimming left V 4 bases short and J 2 bases short, with 18 bases between. The CDR3 contains 17 residues. Germline V gene data show CDR1 as SGDLS and CDR2 as YYNGEE. CDR3 coding DNA: TGTGCCAGCAGCCGGGGGAAGGGAGCGGGCACTAATGAAAAACTGTTTTTT. It specifies CASSRGKGAGTNEKLFF.

This clone appeared a single time. CDR3: CASSYSRTAKNIQYF. The DNA of the CDR3 is TGTGCCAGCAGTTACTCGAGGACGGCTAAAAACATTCAGTACTTC. The chain employs TRBV6-5 and TRBJ2-4; D remains ambiguous. There are 15 residues in the CDR3. CDR1 and CDR2 (germline): MNHEY, SVGAGI. Trimming stripped 0 bases from V and 4 bases from J, with 10 bases between.

The chain recombines TRBV5-8 with TRBJ1-5; D might be TRBD1 (6 bases). Germline V gives CDR1 SGHTS, CDR2 YDEGEE. There are 18 residues in the CDR3. V dropped 2 bases and J dropped 0 bases, with 18 bases sitting between them. CDR3 region: CASSFPEWGAPSNQPQHF. The DNA for the CDR3 is TGTGCCAGCAGCTTTCCGGAATGGGGGGCCCCTAGCAATCAGCCCCAGCATTTT.

The chain couples TRBV2 to TRBJ2-7; D call uncertain. Germline V CDR1 and CDR2: SNHLY, FYNNEI. V was trimmed by 4 bases and J by 2 bases, leaving 3 bases between them. This CDR3 contains 11 residues. The CDR3 bases are TGTGCCAGCAGTGGAACCTACGAGCAGTACTTC. This encodes CASSGTYEQYF.

This chain connects TRBV5-6 to TRBJ1-1, with 7 positions matching TRBD1. The CDR3 is made up of 14 amino acids. The germline V gene encodes CDR1 SGHDT and CDR2 YYEEEE. Trimming removed 1 base from V and 7 bases from J; junction bases left unmatched: 7. In nucleotides, the CDR3 is TGTGCCAGCAGCTTGAACAGGGGAGGTTTTGAAGCTTTCTTT. This gives the protein CASSLNRGGFEAFF. Filled out from reference TRBV5-6 and TRBJ1-1, the complete variable domain reads DAGVTQSPTHLIKTRGQQVTLRCSPKSGHDTVSWYQQALGQGPQFIFQYYEEEERQRGNFPDRFSGHQFPNYSSELNVNALLLGDSALYLCASSLNRGGFEAFFGQGTRLTVV.

This clone was counted only a few times. This rearrangement joins TRBV4-1 to TRBJ2-1; tentative D call: TRBD1 (6 bases). Germline V lookup: CDR1 MGHRA, CDR2 YSYEKL. V was cut by 0 bases and J by 8 bases, with 8 bases left in between. This CDR3 contains 13 residues. CDR3 sequence: CASSQEGGYEQFF. In DNA form, the CDR3 reads TGCGCCAGCAGCCAAGAAGGGGGATATGAGCAGTTCTTC.

The J gene is TRBJ1-3, the V gene TRBV9; D gene uncertain. Trimming stripped 6 bases from V and 0 bases from J, with 16 bases between. The CDR3 totals 16 residues. Germline CDR1 and CDR2: SGDLS and YYNGEE. The CDR3 DNA reads TGTGCCAGCACCCGAGGGCCGGGATCCTCTGGAAACACCATATATTTT. Protein sequence: CASTRGPGSSGNTIYF.

The CDR3 spells CASNPGQGAFNEQFF. The CDR3 DNA is TGTGCCAGCAACCCGGGACAGGGGGCGTTTAATGAGCAGTTCTTC. The V and J genes are TRBV7-9 and TRBJ2-1, with 12 bases fitting TRBD1. The junction had 8 bases not matched to a gene; V was cut back by 7 bases and J by 7 bases. Per germline, CDR1 SEHNR and CDR2 FQNEAQ (reference sequence). The length of the CDR3 is 15 residues.

V and J are TRBV6-4 and TRBJ2-1; D is possibly TRBD2 (6 bases). Trimming stripped 0 bases from V and 0 bases from J, with 6 bases between. Germline values: CDR1 MRHNA, CDR2 SNTAGT. This CDR3 is built from 15 residues. CDR3 sequence (DNA): TGTGCCAGCAGTGACTCTAGCGGCTCCTACAATGAGCAGTTCTTC. Residues: CASSDSSGSYNEQFF.